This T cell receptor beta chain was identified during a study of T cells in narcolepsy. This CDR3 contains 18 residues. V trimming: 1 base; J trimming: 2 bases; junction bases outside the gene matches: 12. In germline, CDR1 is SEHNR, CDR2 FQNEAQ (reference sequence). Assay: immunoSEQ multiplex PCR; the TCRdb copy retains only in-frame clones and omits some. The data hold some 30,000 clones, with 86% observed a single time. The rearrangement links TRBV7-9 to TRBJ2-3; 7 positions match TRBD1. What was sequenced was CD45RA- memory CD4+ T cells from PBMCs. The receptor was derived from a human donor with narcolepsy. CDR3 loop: CASSLGSLGQESTDTQYF. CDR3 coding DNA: TGTGCCAGCAGCTTAGGTTCCCTTGGACAGGAATCCACAGATACGCAGTATTTT.